This TCR beta chain stems from a study of CD8 T cells in ankylosing spondylitis. Findings and limits, study-wide: In reactive arthritis synovial fluid and blood, some motif variants had been reported before. The authors found the disease-linked clones to be CD8+ and relatively rare in peripheral blood. Clones linked to disease were reported to show significant enrichment in matched ankylosing spondylitis synovial fluid.

Note on this clonotype: The antigen is not known.

TCRdb fed the 5' RACE reads into MiXCR, producing one record per CDR3 protein. The sample includes about 250,000 distinct CDR3 sequences, roughly a tenth seen only once; the top ten take around 2.6%. The sequence was obtained from a male donor with ankylosing spondylitis or in good health (not recorded which). The sample was blood, either unsorted or a sorted T cell fraction (not recorded which).

The CDR3 reads CASRYPTGVSYNEQFF. The CDR3 nucleotides read TGTGCCAGCAGATACCCGACAGGGGTGAGCTACAATGAGCAGTTCTTC. The chain couples TRBV12-3 or TRBV12-4 to TRBJ2-1; 8 bases are shared with TRBD1. This CDR3 contains 16 residues. The V segment lost 6 bases and the J segment 3 bases; nucleotides outside the gene matches: 10.